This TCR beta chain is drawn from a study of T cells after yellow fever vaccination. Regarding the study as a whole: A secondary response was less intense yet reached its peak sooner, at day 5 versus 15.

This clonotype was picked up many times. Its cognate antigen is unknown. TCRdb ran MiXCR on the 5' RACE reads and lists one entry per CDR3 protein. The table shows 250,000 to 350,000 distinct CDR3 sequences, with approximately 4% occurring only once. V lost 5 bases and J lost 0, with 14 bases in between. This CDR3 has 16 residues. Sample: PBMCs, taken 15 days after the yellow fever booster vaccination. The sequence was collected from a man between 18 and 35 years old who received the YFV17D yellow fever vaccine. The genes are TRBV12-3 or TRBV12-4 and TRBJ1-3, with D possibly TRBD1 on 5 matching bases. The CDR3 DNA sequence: TGTGCCAGCAGTCAGCTAGGGGAGAGCTCTGGAAACACCATATATTTT. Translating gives CASSQLGESSGNTIYF.